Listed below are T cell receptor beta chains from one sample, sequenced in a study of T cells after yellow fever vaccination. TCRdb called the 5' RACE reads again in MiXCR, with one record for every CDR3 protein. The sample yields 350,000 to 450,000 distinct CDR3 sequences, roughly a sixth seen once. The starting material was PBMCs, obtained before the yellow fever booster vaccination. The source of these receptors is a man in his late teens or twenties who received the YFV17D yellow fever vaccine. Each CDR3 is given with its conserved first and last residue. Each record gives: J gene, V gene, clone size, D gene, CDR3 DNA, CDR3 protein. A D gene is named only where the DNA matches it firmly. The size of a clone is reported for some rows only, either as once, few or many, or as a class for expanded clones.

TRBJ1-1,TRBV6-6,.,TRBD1,TGTGCCAGCAGTAGTTACAGGGGACCGGCTTTCTTT,CASSSYRGPAFF
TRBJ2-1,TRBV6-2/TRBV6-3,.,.,TGTGCCAGCAGACTCCAGCTACTCAATGAGCAGTTCTTC,CASRLQLLNEQFF
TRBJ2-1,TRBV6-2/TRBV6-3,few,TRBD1,TGTGCCAGCGCCGACAGGGCGGGTGAGCAGTTCTTC,CASADRAGEQFF
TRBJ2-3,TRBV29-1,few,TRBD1,TGCAGCGTTGTGAGGGGGCAGGGGGCCGCAGATACGCAGTATTTT,CSVVRGQGAADTQYF
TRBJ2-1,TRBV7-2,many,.,TGTGCCAGCAGCTTAGTGGCGCAGCGCTCCTACAATGAGCAGTTCTTC,CASSLVAQRSYNEQFF
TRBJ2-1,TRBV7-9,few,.,TGTGCCAGCAGCTTAGGTACAGGTTTCAATGAGCAGTTCTTC,CASSLGTGFNEQFF
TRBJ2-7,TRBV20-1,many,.,TGCAGTGCCTTCGTTTCGGGTTGGGACTCCTACGAGCAGTACTTC,CSAFVSGWDSYEQYF
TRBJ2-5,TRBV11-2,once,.,TGTGCCAGCAGCCCCGGGCCGGACCAAGAGACCCAGTACTTC,CASSPGPDQETQYF
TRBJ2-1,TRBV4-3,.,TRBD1,TGCGCCAGCAGCCACAACGGACAGGTAGGGAATGAGCAGTTCTTC,CASSHNGQVGNEQFF
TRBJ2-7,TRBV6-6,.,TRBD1,TGTGCCAGCAGTGTCACCGGGACAGCTGCGGCCTACGAGCAGTACTTC,CASSVTGTAAAYEQYF
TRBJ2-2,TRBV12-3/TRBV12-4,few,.,TGTGCCAGCAAATTTAGAAGAGGGATGGGTACCACCGGGGAGCTGTTTTTT,CASKFRRGMGTTGELFF
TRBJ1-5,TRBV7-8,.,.,TGTGCCAGCCAGTACAGCGATCATCAGCCCCAGCATTTT,CASQYSDHQPQHF
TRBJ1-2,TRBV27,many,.,TGTGCCAGCAGTTTGGGTCAGCACTATGGCTACACCTTC,CASSLGQHYGYTF
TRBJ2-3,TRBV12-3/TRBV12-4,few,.,TGTGCCAGCAGTCGTCCCCCCGGGACACTCACAGATACGCAGTATTTT,CASSRPPGTLTDTQYF
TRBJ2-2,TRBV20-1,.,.,TGCAGTGCTAGACGGCCAGTCGGGGAGCTGTTTTTT,CSARRPVGELFF
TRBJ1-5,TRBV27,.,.,TGTGCCAGCAGCTCCCACATCGATAGCAATCAGCCCCAGCATTTT,CASSSHIDSNQPQHF
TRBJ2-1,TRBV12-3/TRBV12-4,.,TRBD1,TGTGCCAGCAGTCCCGGGACAGAGAGCTCCTACAATGAGCAGTTCTTC,CASSPGTESSYNEQFF
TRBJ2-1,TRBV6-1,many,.,TGTGCCAGCAGTGAGAAGGGAGTGGCGACGGAGCAGTTCTTC,CASSEKGVATEQFF
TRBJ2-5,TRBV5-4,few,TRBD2,TGTGCCAGCAGCCCGGGGACTAGCGGGGGTGAAGAGACCCAGTACTTC,CASSPGTSGGEETQYF
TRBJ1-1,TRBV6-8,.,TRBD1,TGTGCCAGCAGTTCCGGGACAGGGGAGAACACTGAAGCTTTCTTT,CASSSGTGENTEAFF
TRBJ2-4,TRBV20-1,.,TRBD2,TGCAGTGCTAGTCCCACCCTAGCGGGGGGGGAAAACATTCAGTACTTC,CSASPTLAGGENIQYF
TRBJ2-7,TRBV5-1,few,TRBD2,TGCGCCAGCAGCTTGGGAACTAGCGGGGGAAACTACGAGCAGTACTTC,CASSLGTSGGNYEQYF
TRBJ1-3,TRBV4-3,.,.,TGCGCCAGCAGTGAAGGACAGAGCTCTGGAAACACCATATATTTT,CASSEGQSSGNTIYF
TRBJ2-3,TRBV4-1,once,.,TGCGCCAGCAGCCGCCAGGGTTTCGGAGATACGCAGTATTTT,CASSRQGFGDTQYF
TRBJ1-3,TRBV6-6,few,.,TGTGCCAGCAGCCTTGCGAACACCATATATTTT,CASSLANTIYF
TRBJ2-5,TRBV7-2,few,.,TGTGCCAGCAGCTTAGGAGTGAGGACCGTAGTCCAAGAGACCCAGTACTTC,CASSLGVRTVVQETQYF
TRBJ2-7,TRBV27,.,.,TGTGCCAGCAGGGAAGGGACCTACGAGCAGTACTTC,CASREGTYEQYF
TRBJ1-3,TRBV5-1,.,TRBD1,TGCGCCAGCAGCCGGACAGGTACCTCTGGAAACACCATATATTTT,CASSRTGTSGNTIYF
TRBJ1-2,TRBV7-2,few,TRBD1,TGTGCCAGCAGCACCGGGCCCCAGGGGGGCGGCTACACCTTC,CASSTGPQGGGYTF
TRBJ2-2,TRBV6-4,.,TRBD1,TGTGCCAGCAGTCAGGGACAGCTCACCGGGGAGCTGTTTTTT,CASSQGQLTGELFF
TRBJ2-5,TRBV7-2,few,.,TGTGCCAGCAGCTTAGGCACGGTGGGAAAGACCCAGTACTTC,CASSLGTVGKTQYF
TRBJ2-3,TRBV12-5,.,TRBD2,TGTGCTAGTGGTTTAGGAGCGGGGGGGCCCACAGATACGCAGTATTTT,CASGLGAGGPTDTQYF
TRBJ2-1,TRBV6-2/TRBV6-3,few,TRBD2,TGTGCCAGCAGTTCGGGTCCTAGCGGGGGAGTATCCTACAATGAGCAGTTCTTC,CASSSGPSGGVSYNEQFF
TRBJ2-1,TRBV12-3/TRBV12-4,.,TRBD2,TGTGCCAGCAGTCCGGGACTAATAAACTCCTACAATGAGCAGTTCTTC,CASSPGLINSYNEQFF
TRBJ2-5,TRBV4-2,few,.,TGTGCCAGCAGCCAGCGGAGGGGTAGAAGGAGACTAGAGGGAGAGACCCAGTACTTC,CASSQRRGRRRLEGETQYF
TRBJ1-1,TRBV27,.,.,TGTGCCAGCAGTCGAGGGGGACGGGGGGACACTGAAGCTTTCTTT,CASSRGGRGDTEAFF
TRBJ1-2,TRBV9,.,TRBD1,TGTGCCAGCAGCGTAGCGGGGAGGGGGCAACGAGCTAACTATGGCTACACCTTC,CASSVAGRGQRANYGYTF
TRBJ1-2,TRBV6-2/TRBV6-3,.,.,TGTGCCAGCAGTTCCTGGGAGGGCGCGTTCGGCTATGGCTACACCTTC,CASSSWEGAFGYGYTF
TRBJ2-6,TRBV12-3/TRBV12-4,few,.,TGTGCCAGCAGTTTAAATGGCGGCGGATTCTCTGGGGCCAACGTCCTGACTTTC,CASSLNGGGFSGANVLTF
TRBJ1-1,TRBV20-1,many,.,TGCAGTGCTAGATTCGGGTCAGGGCCCACTGAAGCTTTCTTT,CSARFGSGPTEAFF
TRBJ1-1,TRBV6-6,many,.,TGTGCCAGCAGTTACCAGGTTAACACTGAAGCTTTCTTT,CASSYQVNTEAFF
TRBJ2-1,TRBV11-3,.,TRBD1,TGTGCCAGCAGCTTAGGGGATGGGACAGACCAGTTCTTC,CASSLGDGTDQFF
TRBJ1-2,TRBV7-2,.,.,TGTGCCAGCACCACAGAGGGGTCAGCTAACTATGGCTACACCTTC,CASTTEGSANYGYTF
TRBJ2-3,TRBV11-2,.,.,TGTGCCAGCAGCAGCACCGGGGCTCGAAAGTTTGATACGCAGTATTTT,CASSSTGARKFDTQYF
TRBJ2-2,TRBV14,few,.,TGTGCCAGCAGCCGTTTCGACGCCATCACCGGGGAGCTGTTTTTT,CASSRFDAITGELFF
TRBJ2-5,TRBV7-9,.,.,TGTGCCAGCAGCTTTAAGACTAGTAGGGGTGGAGAGACCCAGTACTTC,CASSFKTSRGGETQYF
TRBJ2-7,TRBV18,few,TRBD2,TGTGCCAGCTCATTGGCCGGAGCGGGGACCGGTTACGAGCAGTACTTC,CASSLAGAGTGYEQYF
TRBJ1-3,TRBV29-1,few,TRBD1,TGCAGCGTCCTGACAGGGGTTTTGGGAAACACCATATATTTT,CSVLTGVLGNTIYF
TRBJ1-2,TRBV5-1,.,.,TGCGCCAGCAGCTTGTACGGGGGGGACTATGGCTACACCTTC,CASSLYGGDYGYTF
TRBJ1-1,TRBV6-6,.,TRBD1,TGTGCCAGCACCAGACGACAGGGAGGTACTGAAGCTTTCTTT,CASTRRQGGTEAFF
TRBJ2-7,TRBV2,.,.,TGTGCCAGCATGGAACGCGGATCCTACGAGCAGTACTTC,CASMERGSYEQYF
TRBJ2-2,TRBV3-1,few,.,TGTGCCAGCAGTTTTACTCCAGGGCACAACACCGGGGAGCTGTTTTTT,CASSFTPGHNTGELFF